What follows describes a single T cell receptor beta chain. Participant age was roughly 18 to 90 years, and participants resided in fewer than 30 US areas. Some clones are missing from TCRdb's copy, which holds only in-frame ones; the method was immunoSEQ multiplex PCR. The table has about 220,000 clones, 86% seen once. The data are from a study of blood T cell repertoires in COVID-19. Background on the study: T cells, B-cell-depleted T cells, or PBMCs provided the cDNA or gDNA that served as material.

Trimming pared 0 bases from V and 1 base from J, leaving 15 bases between. This CDR3 has 18 residues. Germline CDR1 and CDR2: SGHNT and YENEEA. The sequence was obtained from a woman between 40 and 50 years old with acute COVID-19. What was sequenced was PBMCs or T cells enriched from blood (not recorded which). This rearrangement joins TRBV11-3 to TRBJ2-2, with D possibly matching TRBD1 (5 bases). The CDR3 is CASSLDLLGRENTGELFF. DNA for the CDR3: TGTGCCAGCAGCTTAGATCTCCTTGGCAGGGAGAACACCGGGGAGCTGTTTTTT.